This T cell receptor (beta chain) emerged from a study of cytomegalovirus exposure and HLA in healthy donors. For the study at large: Samples from HLA-typed donors yielded 65 million to 85 million unique TCRs in an early data release.

The CDR3 runs to 15 residues. V gave up 3 bases and J gave up 10 bases; unmatched junction bases: 11. Per germline, CDR1 SGHRS and CDR2 YFSETQ. Overall study findings and caveats: There was a cluster of highly shared sequence variants that was likely a sequencing artifact. Reported results showed that the classifier diagnosed cytomegalovirus status with high specificity and sensitivity.

A remark on this clone: Its specificity is unknown.

The PCR made use of 60 Vbeta and 13 Jbeta primers. The method was immunoSEQ multiplex PCR; TCRdb's version includes in-frame clones alone and lacks a portion of them. The profile shows some 78,000 clones, 70% to 80% of them singletons. This TCR was sampled from a man in his forties in good health and CMV-seropositive. The rearrangement uses TRBV5-1 and TRBJ2-7; 12 nucleotides match TRBD1. Sequenced material: PBMCs. CDR3 nucleotide sequence: TGCGCCAGCAGCTATGGGACAGGGGGCCTCCACGGCCAGTACTTC. It yields the protein CASSYGTGGLHGQYF.